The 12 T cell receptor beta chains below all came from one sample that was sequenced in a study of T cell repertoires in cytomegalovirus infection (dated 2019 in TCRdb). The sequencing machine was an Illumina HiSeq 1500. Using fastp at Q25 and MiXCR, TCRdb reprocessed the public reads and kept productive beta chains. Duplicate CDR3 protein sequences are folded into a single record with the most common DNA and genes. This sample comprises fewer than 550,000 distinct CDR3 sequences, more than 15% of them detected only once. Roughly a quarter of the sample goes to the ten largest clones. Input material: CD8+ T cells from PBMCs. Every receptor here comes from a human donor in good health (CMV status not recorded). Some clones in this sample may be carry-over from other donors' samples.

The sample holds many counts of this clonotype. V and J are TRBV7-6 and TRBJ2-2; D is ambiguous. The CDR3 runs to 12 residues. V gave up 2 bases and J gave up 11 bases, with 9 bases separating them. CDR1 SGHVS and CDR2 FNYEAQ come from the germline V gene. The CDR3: CASSLRSQELFF. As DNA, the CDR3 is TGTGCCAGCAGCTTAAGGTCCCAAGAGCTGTTTTTT.

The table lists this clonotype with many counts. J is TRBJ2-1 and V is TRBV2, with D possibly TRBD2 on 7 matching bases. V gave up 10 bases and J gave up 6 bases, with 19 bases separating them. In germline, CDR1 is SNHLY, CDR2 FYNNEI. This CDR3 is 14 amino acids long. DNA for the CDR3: TGTGCCATCTGGAGGGCGGGGGCCTTCAATGAGCAGTTCTTC. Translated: CAIWRAGAFNEQFF.

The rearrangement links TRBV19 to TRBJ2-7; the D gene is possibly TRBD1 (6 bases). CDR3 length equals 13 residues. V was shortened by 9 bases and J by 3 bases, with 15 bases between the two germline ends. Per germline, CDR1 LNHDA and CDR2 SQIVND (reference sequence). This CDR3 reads CASHSPDSYEQYF. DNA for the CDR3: TGTGCCAGCCATTCCCCGGACAGCTACGAGCAGTACTTC.

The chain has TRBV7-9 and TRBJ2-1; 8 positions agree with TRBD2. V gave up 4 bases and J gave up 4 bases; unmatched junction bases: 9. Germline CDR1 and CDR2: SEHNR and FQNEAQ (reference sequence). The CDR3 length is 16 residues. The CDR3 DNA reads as TGTGCCAGCAGCTCATCCGGGGGGGGCCGATACAATGAGCAGTTCTTC. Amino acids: CASSSSGGGRYNEQFF.

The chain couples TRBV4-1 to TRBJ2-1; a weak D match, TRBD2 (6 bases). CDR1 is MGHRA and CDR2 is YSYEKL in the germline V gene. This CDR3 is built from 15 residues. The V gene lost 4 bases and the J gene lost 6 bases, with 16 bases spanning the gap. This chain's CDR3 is CASSPGSTSRNEQFF. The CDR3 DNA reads TGCGCCAGCAGCCCTGGCTCGACTAGTCGCAATGAGCAGTTCTTC.

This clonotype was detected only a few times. The CDR3 DNA reads as TGCGCCAGCAGCATTAGGGACAGCCGGTGGAAGACCCAGTACTTC. It is translated as CASSIRDSRWKTQYF. The chain links TRBV5-1 to TRBJ2-5; the match to TRBD1 covers 7 bases. This CDR3 region has 15 residues. Germline V lookup: CDR1 SGHRS, CDR2 YFSETQ. V was pared by 4 bases and J by 6 bases, with 12 bases of the junction left unmatched. The whole variable domain, remainder taken from reference TRBV5-1 and TRBJ2-5, is KAGVTQTPRYLIKTRGQQVTLSCSPISGHRSVSWYQQTPGQGLQFLFEYFSETQRNKGNFPGRFSGRQFSNSRSEMNVSTLELGDSALYLCASSIRDSRWKTQYFGPGTRLLVL.

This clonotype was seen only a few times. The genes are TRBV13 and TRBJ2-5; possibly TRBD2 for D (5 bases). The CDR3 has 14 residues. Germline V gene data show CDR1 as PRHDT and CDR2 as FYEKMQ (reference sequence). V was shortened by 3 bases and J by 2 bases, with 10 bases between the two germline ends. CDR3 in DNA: TGTGCCAGCAGCTTGGCAGTAGCGCAAGAGACCCAGTACTTC. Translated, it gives CASSLAVAQETQYF.

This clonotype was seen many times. The CDR3 nucleotides read TGTGCCAGCAGTCAAGGGGGGCAGGGGAGTTCACCCCTCCACTTT. Translated: CASSQGGQGSSPLHF. This chain connects TRBV7-8 to TRBJ1-6; D is possibly TRBD1 (6 bases). V was trimmed by 6 bases and J by 9 bases, leaving 18 bases between them. The CDR3 loop spans 15 amino acids. The germline V gene has CDR1 SGHVS and CDR2 FQNEAQ.

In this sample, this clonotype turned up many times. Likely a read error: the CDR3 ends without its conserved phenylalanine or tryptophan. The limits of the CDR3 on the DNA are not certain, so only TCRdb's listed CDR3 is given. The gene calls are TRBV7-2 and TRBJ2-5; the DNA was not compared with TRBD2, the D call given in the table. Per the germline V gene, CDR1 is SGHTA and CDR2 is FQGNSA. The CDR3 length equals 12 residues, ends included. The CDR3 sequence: CASRLPPRGPKR.

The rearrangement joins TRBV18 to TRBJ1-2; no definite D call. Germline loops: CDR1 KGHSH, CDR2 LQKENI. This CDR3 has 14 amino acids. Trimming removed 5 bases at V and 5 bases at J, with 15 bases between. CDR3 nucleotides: TGTGCCAGCTCATCGACAAACCGGGTTTATGGCTACACCTTC. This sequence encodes CASSSTNRVYGYTF.

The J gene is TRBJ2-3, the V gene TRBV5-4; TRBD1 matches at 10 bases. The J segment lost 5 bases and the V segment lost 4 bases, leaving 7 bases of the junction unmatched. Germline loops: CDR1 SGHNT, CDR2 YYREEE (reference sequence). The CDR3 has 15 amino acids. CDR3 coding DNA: TGTGCCAGCAGCCTCCTGGACAGGGGGGGAGATACGCAGTATTTT. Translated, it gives CASSLLDRGGDTQYF.

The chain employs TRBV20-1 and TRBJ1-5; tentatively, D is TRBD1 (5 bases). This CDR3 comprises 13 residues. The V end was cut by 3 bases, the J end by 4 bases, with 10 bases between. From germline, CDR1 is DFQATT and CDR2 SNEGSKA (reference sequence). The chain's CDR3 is CSASGEGNQPQHF. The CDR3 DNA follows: TGCAGTGCTAGCGGTGAGGGGAATCAGCCCCAGCATTTT.